The 19 T cell receptor beta chains below were found in one sample sequenced in a study of shared clonotypes between healthy human individuals. Here immunoSEQ multiplex PCR was the method, and the copy in TCRdb shows in-frame clones only, minus some. The sample includes approximately 980,000 clones, approximately 80% seen only once; the top ten take nearly 1.5%. The sample taken for sequencing was memory CD4+ T cells sorted from blood. The subset denotes: CD45RA-negative fraction. The receptor set was obtained from a man younger than 30 in good health.

There are many counts of this clone. This chain links TRBV15 with TRBJ1-3, with no clear D. Germline V lookup: CDR1 LNHNV, CDR2 YYDKDF (reference sequence). V gave up 7 bases and J gave up 0 bases, with 10 bases separating them. This CDR3 is built from 14 residues. In DNA form, the CDR3 reads TGTGCCACCAAGGAGGGCCTCTCTGGAAACACCATATATTTT. It yields the protein CATKEGLSGNTIYF.

The sample holds one count of this clone. V is TRBV11-2 and J is TRBJ2-5, with D possibly TRBD2 on 6 matching bases. CDR3 length: 14 residues. Trimming pared 5 bases from V and 0 bases from J, leaving 10 bases between. Germline CDR1 SGHAT, CDR2 FQNNGV. CDR3 sequence (DNA): TGTGCCAGCAGCCGAGGGGACTACCAAGAGACCCAGTACTTC. Its protein product is CASSRGDYQETQYF.

With regard to this clone: Other nucleotide sequences from this sample produce the same CDR3. The chain combines TRBV6-1 with TRBJ2-5; D not resolved. The germline V gene has CDR1 MNHNS and CDR2 SASEGT. V lost 2 bases and J 4 bases, leaving 5 bases between the germline ends. The CDR3 has 12 amino acids. This CDR3 is CASSERVETQYF. The DNA for the CDR3 is TGTGCCAGCAGTGAACGGGTAGAGACCCAGTACTTC.

V and J are TRBV29-1 and TRBJ1-1; unclear D gene. The CDR3 has 12 residues. The V gene's germline CDR1 is SQVTM and CDR2 ANQGSEA. Trimming shortened V by 4 bases and J by 2 bases, and 8 bases separated the two germline ends. CDR3 bases: TGCAGCGTTGTAGGAATCAACACTGAAGCTTTCTTT. Protein product: CSVVGINTEAFF.

The genes are TRBV19 and TRBJ2-2; D gene ambiguous. Germline CDR1 and CDR2: LNHDA and SQIVND (reference sequence). The CDR3 sequence is 12 residues long. V gave up 7 bases and J gave up 7 bases, with 10 bases separating them. The CDR3 bases are TGTGCCAGTAAGCGCGTGGGCGGGGAGCTGTTTTTT. This translates into CASKRVGGELFF.

V usage is TRBV6-5 and J usage is TRBJ1-1, with TRBD1 as a possible D gene (5 bases). Germline V gene lookup returns CDR1 MNHEY and CDR2 SVGAGI. The V end was cut by 6 bases, the J end by 0 bases, with 11 bases between. The CDR3 has 14 amino acids. CDR3 coding DNA: TGTGCCAGCAGGCGGGGCTTCCTGAACACTGAAGCTTTCTTT. Its translation: CASRRGFLNTEAFF.

The chain's CDR3 is CASSINGGTSGRTNTGELFF. The CDR3 bases are TGTGCCAGCAGTATAAACGGAGGGACTAGCGGGCGAACAAACACCGGGGAGCTGTTTTTT. The chain joins TRBV11-3 to TRBJ2-2, with TRBD2 identical over 12 bases. This CDR3 has 20 residues. The V and J ends lost 6 bases and 2 bases, in that order; junction bases with no gene match: 16. Germline-derived CDR1 and CDR2 are SGHNT and YENEEA. Based on the CDR3 plus reference TRBV11-3 and TRBJ2-2, the full variable domain is EAGVVQSPRYKIIEKKQPVAFWCNPISGHNTLYWYLQNLGQGPELLIRYENEEAVDDSQLPKDRFSAERLKGVDSTLKIQPAELGDSAVYLCASSINGGTSGRTNTGELFFGEGSRLTVL.

J is TRBJ2-7 and V is TRBV18, with D tentatively TRBD2 (6 bases). Germline-derived CDR1 and CDR2 are KGHSH and LQKENI. The CDR3 is 15 amino acids. V gave up 3 bases and J gave up 6 bases, with 18 bases separating them. CDR3 region: CASSPNAGGLAEQYF. CDR3 DNA sequence: TGTGCCAGCTCACCCAACGCCGGGGGACTGGCCGAGCAGTACTTC.

The rearrangement links TRBV18 to TRBJ2-7; D uncertain. V was trimmed by 2 bases and J by 6 bases, leaving 14 bases between them. CDR3 length: 14 residues. Per germline, CDR1 KGHSH and CDR2 LQKENI. Here the CDR3 DNA reads TGTGCCAGCTCACCAGGGCCAAATGCCGGCGAGCAGTACTTC. Residues: CASSPGPNAGEQYF.

The chain employs TRBV18 and TRBJ1-6, with D maybe TRBD1 (5 bases). Germline CDR1 is KGHSH and CDR2 is LQKENI. The CDR3 covers 14 residues. V was clipped by 2 bases and J by 10 bases, with 12 bases between them. Here the CDR3 reads CASSPGGARSPLHF. The DNA of the CDR3 is TGTGCCAGCTCACCAGGAGGGGCAAGGTCACCCCTCCACTTT.

This sequence joins TRBV6-6 and TRBJ2-5, with D hard to call. V lost 2 bases and J 5 bases, leaving 9 bases between the germline ends. The germline gives CDR1 MNHNY, CDR2 SVGAGI (reference sequence). This CDR3 is 13 amino acids long. CDR3 DNA: TGTGCCAGCAGTTACCAAGATGCCGAGACCCAGTACTTC. Translation: CASSYQDAETQYF.

The chain recombines TRBV11-1 with TRBJ1-1; D call uncertain. Looked up from germline, CDR1 is SGHAT and CDR2 is FQDESV (reference sequence). Between the trimmed V and J ends, which lost 2 bases and 7 bases, there was a span of 11 bases. CDR3 length equals 13 residues. CDR3 DNA sequence: TGTGCCAGCAGCTTAAACAGTTTAAATGAAGCTTTCTTT. Amino acids: CASSLNSLNEAFF.

V is TRBV11-2 and J is TRBJ2-1; 8 bases fit TRBD1. The germline V gene encodes CDR1 SGHAT and CDR2 FQNNGV. The CDR3 consists of 13 residues. V was clipped by 1 base and J by 9 bases; unmatched bases: 2. The CDR3 loop is CASSLAGGGEQFF. The CDR3 coding sequence is TGTGCCAGCAGCTTAGCAGGGGGCGGTGAGCAGTTCTTC.

The chain links TRBV28 to TRBJ1-1; 7 nucleotides align to TRBD1. This CDR3 has 16 amino acids. The ends lost 2 bases at V and 5 bases at J; junction bases unmatched: 11. Germline assignment: CDR1 MDHEN and CDR2 SYDVKM. The CDR3 reads CASSLKGAIERTEAFF. CDR3 nucleotide sequence: TGTGCCAGCAGTTTAAAGGGGGCGATAGAACGGACTGAAGCTTTCTTT. Complete variable domain (other parts from reference TRBV28 and TRBJ1-1): DVKVTQSSRYLVKRTGEKVFLECVQDMDHENMFWYRQDPGLGLRLIYFSYDVKMKEKGDIPEGYSVSREKKERFSLILESASTNQTSMYLCASSLKGAIERTEAFFGQGTRLTVV.

The V and J genes are TRBV19 and TRBJ2-5, with D possibly being TRBD1 or TRBD2 (5 bases each). Per germline, CDR1 LNHDA and CDR2 SQIVND (reference sequence). The CDR3 length is 16 residues. Trimming shortened V by 2 bases and J by 0 bases, and 13 bases separated the two germline ends. The CDR3 sequence is CASSIRRDRYQETQYF. The CDR3 DNA is TGTGCCAGTAGTATACGACGGGACCGTTACCAAGAGACCCAGTACTTC.

CDR3 sequence reads: CASSLHPGGAGDEQFF. In DNA, the CDR3 is TGCGCCAGCAGTTTGCACCCCGGGGGGGCCGGAGATGAGCAGTTCTTC. The chain has TRBV5-1 and TRBJ2-1; 8 bases fit TRBD2. Germline V lookup: CDR1 SGHRS, CDR2 YFSETQ. V was pared by 5 bases and J by 8 bases, with 15 bases of the junction left unmatched. CDR3 length equals 16 residues.

The V and J genes are TRBV9 and TRBJ1-3, with 12 bases aligning to TRBD1. The CDR3 length is 17 residues. Trimming at V came to 4 bases and at J to 3 bases, leaving 8 bases not matched to a gene. CDR1 SGDLS and CDR2 YYNGEE come from the germline V gene. CDR3 sequence (DNA): TGTGCCAGCAGCCCAGGGACAGGGGGCGCGGTTGGAAACACCATATATTTT. Amino acids: CASSPGTGGAVGNTIYF.

The chain couples TRBV10-3 to TRBJ2-3; TRBD2 agrees at 10 bases. This CDR3 has 13 residues. The V gene end was trimmed by 7 bases and the J gene end by 4 bases; junction bases not matched to a gene: 2. CDR1 ENHRY and CDR2 SYGVKD come from the germline V gene. The CDR3 loop reads CAIKTSGPDTQYF. CDR3 coding DNA: TGTGCCATCAAGACTAGCGGGCCAGATACGCAGTATTTT.

The V call is TRBV4-1, the J call TRBJ2-5, with 10 bases identical to TRBD2. The V and J ends lost 0 bases and 4 bases, in that order; junction bases with no gene match: 5. Per the germline V gene, CDR1 is MGHRA and CDR2 is YSYEKL. CDR3 length equals 16 residues. CDR3 region: CASSQDLAGVRETQYF. The CDR3 DNA reads TGCGCCAGCAGCCAAGATCTAGCGGGGGTAAGAGAGACCCAGTACTTC.